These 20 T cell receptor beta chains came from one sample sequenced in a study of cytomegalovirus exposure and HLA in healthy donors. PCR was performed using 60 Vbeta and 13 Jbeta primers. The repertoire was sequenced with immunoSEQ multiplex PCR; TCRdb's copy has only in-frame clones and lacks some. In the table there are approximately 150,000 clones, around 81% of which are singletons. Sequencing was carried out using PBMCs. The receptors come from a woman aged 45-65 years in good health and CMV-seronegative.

The CDR3 coding sequence is TGTGCCTGGGTTGGCCCTTCTGAAACTAGTCGAGTTGAGCAGTTCTTC. This gives the protein CAWVGPSETSRVEQFF. This chain uses TRBV30 with TRBJ2-1; a weak D match, TRBD2 (5 bases). This CDR3 has 16 amino acids. Germline V CDR1 and CDR2: GTSNPN, SVGIG (reference sequence). V was pared by 5 bases and J by 9 bases, with 26 bases between.

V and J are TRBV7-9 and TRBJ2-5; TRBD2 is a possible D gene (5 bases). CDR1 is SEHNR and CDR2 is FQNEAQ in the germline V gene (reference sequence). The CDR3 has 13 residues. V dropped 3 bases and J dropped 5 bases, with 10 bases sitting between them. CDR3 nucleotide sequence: TGTGCCAGCAGCTTGGTAGGGAGCGAGACCCAGTACTTC. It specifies CASSLVGSETQYF.

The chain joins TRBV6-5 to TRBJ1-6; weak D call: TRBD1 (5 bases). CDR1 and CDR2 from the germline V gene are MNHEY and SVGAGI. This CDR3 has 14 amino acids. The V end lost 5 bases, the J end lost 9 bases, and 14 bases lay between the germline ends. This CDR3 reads CASSPTGRGSPLHF. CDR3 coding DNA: TGTGCCAGCAGTCCCACGGGGAGGGGTTCACCCCTCCACTTT.

The CDR3 nucleotides are TGTGCCAGCAGTGAACAGGGGGCGAACTATGGCTACACCTTC. Its translation is CASSEQGANYGYTF. This chain links TRBV28 with TRBJ1-2; 9 nucleotides line up with TRBD1. V lost 5 bases and J lost 2; bases outside the gene matches: 3. This CDR3 is built from 14 residues. The germline CDR1 and CDR2 sequences are MDHEN and SYDVKM.

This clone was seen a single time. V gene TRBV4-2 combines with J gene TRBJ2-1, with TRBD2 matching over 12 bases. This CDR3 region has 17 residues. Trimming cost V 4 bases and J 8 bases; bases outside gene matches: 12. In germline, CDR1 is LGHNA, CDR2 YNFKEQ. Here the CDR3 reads CASSPKETSGRGDEQFF. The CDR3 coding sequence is TGTGCCAGCAGCCCCAAGGAGACTAGCGGGAGAGGGGATGAGCAGTTCTTC.

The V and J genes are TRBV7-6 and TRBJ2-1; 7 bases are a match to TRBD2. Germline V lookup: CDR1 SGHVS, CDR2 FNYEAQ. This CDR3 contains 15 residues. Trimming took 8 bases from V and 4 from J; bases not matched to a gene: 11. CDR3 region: CASGAGLADYNEQFF. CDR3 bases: TGTGCCAGCGGGGCGGGGCTAGCGGATTACAATGAGCAGTTCTTC.

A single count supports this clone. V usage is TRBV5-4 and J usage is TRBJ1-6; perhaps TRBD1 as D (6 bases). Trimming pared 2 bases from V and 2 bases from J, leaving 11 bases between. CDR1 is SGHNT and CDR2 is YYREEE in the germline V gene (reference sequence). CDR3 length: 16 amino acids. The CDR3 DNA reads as TGTGCCAGCAGCTTCGGCAGGGGCGCCTATAATTCACCCCTCCACTTT. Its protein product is CASSFGRGAYNSPLHF.

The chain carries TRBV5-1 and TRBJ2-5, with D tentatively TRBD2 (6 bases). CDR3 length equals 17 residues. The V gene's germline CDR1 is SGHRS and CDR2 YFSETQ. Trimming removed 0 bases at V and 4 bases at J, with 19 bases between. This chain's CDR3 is CASSLAVVGTEGETQYF. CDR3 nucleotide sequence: TGCGCCAGCAGCTTGGCGGTCGTAGGGACGGAGGGAGAGACCCAGTACTTC. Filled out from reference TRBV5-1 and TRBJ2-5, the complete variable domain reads KAGVTQTPRYLIKTRGQQVTLSCSPISGHRSVSWYQQTPGQGLQFLFEYFSETQRNKGNFPGRFSGRQFSNSRSEMNVSTLELGDSALYLCASSLAVVGTEGETQYFGPGTRLLVL.

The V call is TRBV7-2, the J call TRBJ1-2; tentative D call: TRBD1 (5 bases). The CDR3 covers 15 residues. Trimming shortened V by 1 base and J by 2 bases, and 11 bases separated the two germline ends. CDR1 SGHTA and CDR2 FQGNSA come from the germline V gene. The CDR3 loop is CASSLVGGENYGYTF. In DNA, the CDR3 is TGTGCCAGCAGCTTAGTCGGGGGGGAAAACTATGGCTACACCTTC. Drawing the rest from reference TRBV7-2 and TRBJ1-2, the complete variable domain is GAGVSQSPSNKVTEKGKDVELRCDPISGHTALYWYRQSLGQGLEFLIYFQGNSAPDKSGLPSDRFSAERTGGSVSTLTIQRTQQEDSAVYLCASSLVGGENYGYTFGSGTRLTVV.

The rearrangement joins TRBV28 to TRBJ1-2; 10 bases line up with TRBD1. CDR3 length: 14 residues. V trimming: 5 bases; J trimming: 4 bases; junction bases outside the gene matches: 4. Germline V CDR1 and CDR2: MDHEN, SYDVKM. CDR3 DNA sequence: TGTGCCAGCAGTCGACAGGGGGCGGTCTATGGCTACACCTTC. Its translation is CASSRQGAVYGYTF.

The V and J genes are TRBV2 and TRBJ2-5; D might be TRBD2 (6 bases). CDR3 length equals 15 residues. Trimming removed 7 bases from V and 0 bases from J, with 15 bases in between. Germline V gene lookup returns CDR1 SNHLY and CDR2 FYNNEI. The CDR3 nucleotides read TGTGCCAGCATCCCCTGGGGGGACTACCAAGAGACCCAGTACTTC. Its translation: CASIPWGDYQETQYF.

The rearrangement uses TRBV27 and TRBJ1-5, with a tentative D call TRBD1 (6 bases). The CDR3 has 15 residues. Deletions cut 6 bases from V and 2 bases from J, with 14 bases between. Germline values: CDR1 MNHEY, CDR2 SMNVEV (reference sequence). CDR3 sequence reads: CASSDQGMGNQPQHF. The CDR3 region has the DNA TGTGCCAGCAGCGATCAGGGGATGGGCAATCAGCCCCAGCATTTT.

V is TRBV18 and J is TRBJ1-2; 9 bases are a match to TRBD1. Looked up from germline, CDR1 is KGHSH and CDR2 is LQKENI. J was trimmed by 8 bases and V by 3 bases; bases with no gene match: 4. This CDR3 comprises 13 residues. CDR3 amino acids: CASSPSGTGGYTF. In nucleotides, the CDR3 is TGTGCCAGCTCACCTTCCGGGACAGGGGGCTACACCTTC.

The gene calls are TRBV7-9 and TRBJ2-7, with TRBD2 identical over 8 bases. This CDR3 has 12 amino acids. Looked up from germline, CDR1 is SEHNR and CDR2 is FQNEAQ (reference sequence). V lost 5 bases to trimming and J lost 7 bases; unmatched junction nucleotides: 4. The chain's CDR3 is CASSPKRGEQYF. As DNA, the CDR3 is TGTGCCAGCAGCCCGAAGCGGGGGGAGCAGTACTTC.

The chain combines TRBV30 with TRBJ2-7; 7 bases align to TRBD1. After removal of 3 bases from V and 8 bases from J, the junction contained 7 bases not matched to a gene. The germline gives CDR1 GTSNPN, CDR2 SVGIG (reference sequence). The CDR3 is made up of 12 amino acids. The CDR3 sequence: CAWRKKQGQQYF. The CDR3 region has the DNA TGTGCCTGGAGGAAGAAACAGGGGCAGCAGTACTTC.

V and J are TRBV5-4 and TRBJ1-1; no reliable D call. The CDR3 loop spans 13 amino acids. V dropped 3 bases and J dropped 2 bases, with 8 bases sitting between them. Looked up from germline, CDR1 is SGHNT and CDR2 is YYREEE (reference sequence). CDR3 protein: CASSYGLNTEAFF. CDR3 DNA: TGTGCCAGCAGCTACGGTCTTAACACTGAAGCTTTCTTT.

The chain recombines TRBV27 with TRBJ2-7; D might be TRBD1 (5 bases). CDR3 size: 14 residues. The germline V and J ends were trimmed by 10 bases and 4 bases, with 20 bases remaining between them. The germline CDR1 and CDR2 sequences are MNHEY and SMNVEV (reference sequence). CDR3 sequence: CATKEDTGDYEQYF. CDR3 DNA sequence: TGTGCCACTAAAGAGGACACCGGAGATTACGAGCAGTACTTC.

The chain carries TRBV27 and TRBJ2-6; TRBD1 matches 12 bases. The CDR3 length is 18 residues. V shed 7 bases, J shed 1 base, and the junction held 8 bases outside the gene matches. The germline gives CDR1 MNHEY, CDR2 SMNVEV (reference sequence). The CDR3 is CASIPRDRGRSGANVLTF. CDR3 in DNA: TGTGCCAGCATCCCCCGGGACAGGGGGCGTTCTGGGGCCAACGTCCTGACTTTC. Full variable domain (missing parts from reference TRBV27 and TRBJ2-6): EAQVTQNPRYLITVTGKKLTVTCSQNMNHEYMSWYRQDPGLGLRQIYYSMNVEVTDKGDVPEGYKVSRKEKRNFPLILESPSPNQTSLYFCASIPRDRGRSGANVLTFGAGSRLTVL.

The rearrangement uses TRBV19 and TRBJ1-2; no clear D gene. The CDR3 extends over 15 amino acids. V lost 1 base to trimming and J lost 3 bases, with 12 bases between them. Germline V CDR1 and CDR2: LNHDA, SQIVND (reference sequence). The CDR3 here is CASSIVSGDHYGYTF. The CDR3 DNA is TGTGCCAGTAGTATAGTGTCCGGGGATCACTATGGCTACACCTTC.

For the CDR3, the DNA is TGCGCCAGCAGCCGATACGCCAGTAACAACTACGAGCAGTACTTC. Translating it yields CASSRYASNNYEQYF. This chain links TRBV4-3 with TRBJ2-7; D not resolved. V shed 4 bases and J shed 3 bases, with 16 bases lying between them. CDR1 LGHNA and CDR2 YSLEER come from the germline V gene. This CDR3 has 15 amino acids.